A single sample gave rise to the 28 T cell receptor beta chains below, sequenced in a study of T cell repertoires in cytomegalovirus infection. Via MiXCR, TCRdb re-called the reads, giving one row per CDR3 protein. The sample records fewer than 1,000,000 distinct CDR3 sequences, roughly 30% being singletons. These receptors lack a known antigen. The sample in question was cultured CD8+ T cells from PBMCs, obtained from culture after CMV antigen stimulation. The source of these receptors is a human donor in good health (CMV status not recorded). Some clones in this sample may be carry-over from other donors' samples.

This clonotype was counted between two and nine times. J is TRBJ2-2 and V is TRBV29-1; possible D gene TRBD1, 5 bases. The CDR3 extends over 12 amino acids. Germline V gives CDR1 SQVTM, CDR2 ANQGSEA. V lost 2 bases to trimming and J lost 6 bases, with 7 bases between them. As DNA, the CDR3 is TGCAGCGTTGAACAGGGATCCGGGGAGCTGTTTTTT. This gives the protein CSVEQGSGELFF.

The chain carries TRBV27 and TRBJ2-7; 10 bases are a match to TRBD1. Per germline, CDR1 MNHEY and CDR2 SMNVEV (reference sequence). The junction had 15 bases not matched to a gene; V was cut back by 4 bases and J by 6 bases. This CDR3 has 17 amino acids. CDR3 region: CASSSSLGDRGAFEQYV. The CDR3 nucleotides are TGTGCCAGCAGTTCCTCACTCGGGGACAGGGGCGCATTCGAGCAGTACGTC.

The chain uses TRBV19 and TRBJ1-1; 7 bases fit TRBD1. Trimming took 11 bases from V and 1 from J; bases not matched to a gene: 13. The CDR3 sequence is 15 residues long. Germline CDR1 is LNHDA and CDR2 is SQIVND (reference sequence). The CDR3 sequence: CAARAGQWTNTEAFF. The CDR3 DNA is TGTGCCGCTAGAGCGGGACAGTGGACGAACACTGAAGCTTTCTTT.

This clonotype was counted a few times. This chain links TRBV6-2 or TRBV6-3 with TRBJ2-2; weak D call: TRBD1 (5 bases). Trimming removed 0 bases at V and 3 bases at J, with 14 bases between. CDR1 is MNHEY, CDR2 SVGEGT, per germline. This CDR3 is built from 17 residues. The CDR3 here is CASSYSSGVRDTGELFF. The DNA for the CDR3 is TGTGCCAGCAGTTACTCGAGTGGCGTCAGGGACACCGGGGAGCTGTTTTTT.

This clonotype has only one observation. The chain uses TRBV10-3 and TRBJ2-3; maybe TRBD1 (5 bases). The germline V gene encodes CDR1 ENHRY and CDR2 SYGVKD. V was pared by 0 bases and J by 0 bases, with 10 bases between. The CDR3 is 16 residues long. CDR3 sequence: CAISESTVGSTDTQYF. CDR3 bases: TGTGCCATCAGTGAGTCGACAGTTGGGAGCACAGATACGCAGTATTTT.

This chain joins TRBV7-9 and TRBJ1-2, with 8 bases lining up with TRBD1. From germline, CDR1 is SEHNR and CDR2 FQNEAQ (reference sequence). The V segment lost 5 bases and the J segment 6 bases; nucleotides outside the gene matches: 14. The CDR3 is made up of 16 amino acids. The CDR3 DNA reads TGTGCCAGCAGCCTTCCCGTCGCAGGGGGCAGGGATGGCTACACCTTC. Its protein product is CASSLPVAGGRDGYTF.

This clonotype was counted a few times. The chain couples TRBV6-2 or TRBV6-3 to TRBJ2-1; 9 bases fit TRBD2. V lost 0 bases, J lost 4 bases, and 7 bases stayed unmatched. The CDR3 is 17 amino acids. Germline loops: CDR1 MNHEY, CDR2 SVGEGT. Here the CDR3 reads CASSYSKDSGGYNEQFF. The CDR3 DNA reads as TGTGCCAGCAGTTACTCGAAGGACAGCGGGGGGTACAATGAGCAGTTCTTC.

This clonotype was seen a handful of times. The V and J genes are TRBV7-6 and TRBJ2-3; 11 bases match TRBD2. Unmatched junction bases numbered 10, after V lost 2 bases and J lost 6 bases. In germline, CDR1 is SGHVS, CDR2 FNYEAQ. This CDR3 has 17 residues. CDR3 nucleotide sequence: TGTGCCAGCAGCTTAAGGACAGGGCTAGCGGGGGGTGATACGCAGTATTTT. It is translated as CASSLRTGLAGGDTQYF.

This clonotype has more than one count but fewer than ten. The rearrangement uses TRBV7-6 and TRBJ2-2; tentatively, D is TRBD2 (6 bases). Germline values: CDR1 SGHVS, CDR2 FNYEAQ. The CDR3 is made up of 12 amino acids. CDR3 bases: TGTGCTACAAATGGGGGGACCGGGGAGCTGTTTTTT. Its translation is CATNGGTGELFF.

There are many counts of this clonotype. J is TRBJ2-5 and V is TRBV7-3; 8 positions match TRBD1. The CDR3 loop spans 14 amino acids. J gave up 5 bases and V 5 bases, and 7 bases lay outside the gene matches. CDR1 and CDR2 (germline): SGHTA, FQGTGA. The CDR3 sequence: CASSVDRDFETQYF. As DNA, the CDR3 is TGTGCCAGCAGCGTGGACAGGGACTTTGAGACCCAGTACTTC.

The V call is TRBV6-5, the J call TRBJ2-1; 8 bases line up with TRBD2. The V gene end was trimmed by 7 bases and the J gene end by 3 bases; junction bases not matched to a gene: 11. This CDR3 spans 16 amino acids. Germline V lookup: CDR1 MNHEY, CDR2 SVGAGI. The CDR3 DNA reads TGTGCCAGCACTCTATCCGGAGCGGGAGTCTACAATGAGCAGTTCTTC. Translating it yields CASTLSGAGVYNEQFF.

The chain employs TRBV10-3 and TRBJ1-6; 8 nucleotides align to TRBD1. The CDR3 contains 14 residues. Germline CDR1 and CDR2: ENHRY and SYGVKD. V lost 7 bases to trimming and J lost 6 bases; unmatched junction nucleotides: 5. The CDR3 region has the DNA TGTGCCATCAACTTAGGACAGGGTAATTCACCCCTCCACTTT. Amino acids: CAINLGQGNSPLHF.

This clonotype was detected a few times. The chain joins TRBV2 to TRBJ1-5, with 9 bases that match TRBD1. V dropped 6 bases and J dropped 1; count of bases not matched to a gene: 4. Germline V CDR1 and CDR2: SNHLY, FYNNEI. The CDR3 loop spans 15 amino acids. In DNA, the CDR3 is TGTGCCAGCAGGGGACAGGGAGCGAGCAATCAGCCCCAGCATTTT. Its translation is CASRGQGASNQPQHF.

The V and J genes are TRBV7-9 and TRBJ1-2; maybe TRBD1 (6 bases). The CDR3 runs 15 residues. CDR1 is SEHNR and CDR2 is FQNEAQ in the germline V gene (reference sequence). Deletions cut 5 bases from V and 2 bases from J, with 15 bases between. The CDR3 loop reads CASSPPAGVNYGYTF. For the CDR3, the DNA is TGTGCCAGCAGCCCCCCGGCAGGGGTGAACTATGGCTACACCTTC.

The sample holds many counts of this clonotype. The chain employs TRBV7-6 and TRBJ1-1, with D perhaps matching TRBD1 (6 bases). This CDR3 has 15 amino acids. In germline, CDR1 is SGHVS, CDR2 FNYEAQ. The V end was cut by 8 bases, the J end by 4 bases, with 20 bases between. CDR3 sequence: CASLPTGEGGTEAFF. In DNA, the CDR3 is TGTGCCAGCCTTCCAACCGGGGAAGGGGGCACTGAAGCTTTCTTT.

A few counts support this clonotype. The chain couples TRBV24-1 to TRBJ1-1; 10 bases are shared with TRBD1. The trim removed 4 bases at V and 5 bases at J, leaving 18 bases unmatched. Germline V gene data show CDR1 as KGHDR and CDR2 as SFDVKD. The CDR3 totals 19 residues. Here the CDR3 reads CATSDLGDRGRRGMTEAFF. The CDR3 DNA reads TGTGCCACCAGTGACCTGGGGGACAGGGGTCGCCGGGGGATGACTGAAGCTTTCTTT.

This clonotype has just a few counts. This chain's CDR3 is CSVGWVRTSGDQETQYF. CDR3 nucleotides: TGCAGCGTTGGTTGGGTCAGGACTAGCGGAGACCAAGAGACCCAGTACTTC. This chain connects TRBV29-1 to TRBJ2-5, with TRBD2 matching 10 bases. J lost 0 bases, V lost 4 bases, and 11 bases had no gene match. There are 17 residues in the CDR3. The germline V gene has CDR1 SQVTM and CDR2 ANQGSEA.

This chain connects TRBV7-9 to TRBJ2-2; 13 nucleotides match TRBD2. Germline trimming cut 8 bases from V and 0 bases from J; bases unmatched to any gene: 6. The CDR3 spans 17 residues. Germline CDR1 and CDR2: SEHNR and FQNEAQ (reference sequence). In nucleotides, the CDR3 is TGTGCCAGCCCATGGACTAGCGGGGGCCCGAACACCGGGGAGCTGTTTTTT. The encoded protein is CASPWTSGGPNTGELFF.

Only a few counts were recorded for this clonotype. The chain recombines TRBV6-2 or TRBV6-3 with TRBJ2-7; TRBD1 agrees at 8 bases. CDR1 and CDR2 from the germline V gene are MNHEY and SVGEGT. J was trimmed by 3 bases and V by 2 bases; bases with no gene match: 6. This CDR3 has 15 residues. The CDR3 loop is CASSYHRTGHYEQYV. CDR3 nucleotides: TGTGCCAGCAGTTACCATCGGACAGGGCACTACGAGCAGTACGTC.

The CDR3 DNA reads TGCAGTGCTAGAATGACCATGAACACTGAAGCTTTCTTT. Its protein product is CSARMTMNTEAFF. This sequence joins TRBV20-1 and TRBJ1-1, with no clear D. Germline CDR1 is DFQATT and CDR2 is SNEGSKA (reference sequence). With 2 bases removed from V and 0 bases from J, the gap between germline ends came to 7 bases. This CDR3 is built from 13 residues.

This clonotype was recorded a few times. The genes are TRBV24-1 and TRBJ2-3; the match to TRBD2 covers 8 bases. CDR3 size: 16 residues. CDR1 and CDR2 (germline): KGHDR, SFDVKD. V lost 1 base, J lost 0 bases, and 2 bases stayed unmatched. Here the CDR3 reads CATSDLAGASTDTQYF. CDR3 bases: TGTGCCACCAGTGATTTAGCGGGGGCCAGCACAGATACGCAGTATTTT.

This clonotype appeared a few times. This chain joins TRBV5-1 and TRBJ1-2; tentative D call: TRBD1 (5 bases). Germline assignment: CDR1 SGHRS and CDR2 YFSETQ. The germline V and J ends were trimmed by 4 bases and 9 bases, with 10 bases remaining between them. The CDR3 covers 11 residues. This CDR3 is CASSQGLSYTF. The CDR3 DNA reads TGCGCCAGCAGCCAGGGACTAAGCTACACCTTC.

The chain joins TRBV9 to TRBJ2-1, with D possibly being TRBD2 (6 bases). With 0 bases removed from V and 1 base from J, the gap between germline ends came to 17 bases. The CDR3 is 18 amino acids. Germline lookup yields CDR1 SGDLS and CDR2 YYNGEE. Here the CDR3 DNA reads TGTGCCAGCAGCGTAGCCCTTTGGCAGGGACTTTCCTACAATGAGCAGTTCTTC. Residues: CASSVALWQGLSYNEQFF.

This clonotype was detected ten times or more. V gene TRBV11-1 combines with J gene TRBJ1-1, with unresolved D. From germline, CDR1 is SGHAT and CDR2 FQDESV (reference sequence). CDR3 length equals 18 residues. V dropped 1 base and J dropped 5 bases, with 23 bases sitting between them. The CDR3 DNA reads TGTGCCAGCAGCTTAGGGCCTTGGGCATCCGATGAAGGAACTGAAGCTTTCTTT. Translated: CASSLGPWASDEGTEAFF.

This clonotype was detected only once. V is TRBV5-1 and J is TRBJ2-1; 8 bases align to TRBD2. The germline CDR1 and CDR2 sequences are SGHRS and YFSETQ. The V and J ends lost 3 bases and 4 bases, in that order; junction bases with no gene match: 9. The length of the CDR3 is 16 residues. As DNA, the CDR3 is TGCGCCAGCAGCTGGGTTAGCGGGACTAGATACAATGAGCAGTTCTTC. It translates to CASSWVSGTRYNEQFF.

The rearrangement links TRBV7-9 to TRBJ2-7, with D possibly being TRBD2 (5 bases). Trimming cost V 3 bases and J 0 bases, with 18 bases left between them. CDR1 and CDR2 (germline): SEHNR, FQNEAQ (reference sequence). CDR3 length: 17 amino acids. CDR3 in amino acids: CASSFLSERTSSYEQYF. CDR3 nucleotides: TGTGCCAGCAGCTTCTTGAGTGAAAGAACTAGCTCCTACGAGCAGTACTTC.

This clonotype was found many times. The V call is TRBV6-2 or TRBV6-3, the J call TRBJ1-1; 12 bases agree with TRBD1. With 6 bases clipped from V and 8 bases from J, the junction kept 7 bases outside the gene matches. The CDR3 runs 14 residues. The germline CDR1 and CDR2 sequences are MNHEY and SVGEGT. This CDR3 reads CASSRGQGAMEAFF. DNA of the CDR3: TGTGCCAGCAGCCGGGGACAGGGGGCAATGGAAGCTTTCTTT.

The chain joins TRBV18 to TRBJ2-7; D gene uncertain. Trimming took 3 bases from V and 2 from J, leaving 11 bases between them. The CDR3 is made up of 14 amino acids. Germline V CDR1 and CDR2: KGHSH, LQKENI. CDR3 sequence reads: CASSPMCSAYEQYV. CDR3 DNA sequence: TGTGCCAGCTCACCCATGTGTTCAGCCTACGAGCAGTACGTC.